Below, 25 T cell receptor beta chains from the same sample are listed, as sequenced in a study of blood T cell repertoires in COVID-19. TCRdb's table, derived via immunoSEQ multiplex PCR, lists solely in-frame clones and lacks some. The data show nearly 35,000 clones, around 87% seen once. The sequencing input was peripheral blood. The receptors originated from an older man with acute or convalescent COVID-19.

V gene TRBV27 combines with J gene TRBJ1-2; 8 bases line up with TRBD1. The CDR3 has 17 amino acids. Per the germline V gene, CDR1 is MNHEY and CDR2 is SMNVEV (reference sequence). The V and J ends lost 5 bases and 1 base, in that order; junction bases with no gene match: 12. The CDR3 reads CASSPTANRGNNYGYTF. In nucleotides, the CDR3 is TGTGCCAGCAGTCCGACAGCTAACAGGGGGAATAACTATGGCTACACCTTC.

This CDR3 is CASTTEQETQYF. Here the CDR3 DNA reads TGTGCCAGCACAACGGAGCAAGAGACCCAGTACTTC. The chain couples TRBV6-6 to TRBJ2-5; the D is unclear. The V end was cut by 7 bases, the J end by 2 bases, with 8 bases between. The CDR3 length is 12 residues. CDR1 and CDR2 (germline): MNHNY, SVGAGI (reference sequence).

The gene calls are TRBV30 and TRBJ2-7; TRBD1 matches 7 bases. The length of the CDR3 is 13 residues. The V segment lost 8 bases and the J segment 0 bases; nucleotides outside the gene matches: 7. CDR1 is GTSNPN and CDR2 is SVGIG in the germline V gene (reference sequence). The CDR3 loop is CARGTDSSYEQYF. In nucleotides, the CDR3 is TGTGCCCGAGGGACAGATAGCTCCTACGAGCAGTACTTC.

The rearrangement links TRBV10-3 to TRBJ1-3; TRBD1 aligns across 7 bases. The CDR3 loop spans 13 amino acids. Germline assignment: CDR1 ENHRY and CDR2 SYGVKD. J gave up 2 bases and V 6 bases, and 1 base lay outside the gene matches. The CDR3 loop is CAISGTAGNTIYF. For the CDR3, the DNA is TGTGCCATCAGCGGGACAGCTGGAAACACCATATATTTT.

The chain has TRBV10-1 and TRBJ2-5; 7 nucleotides match TRBD1. The germline V gene encodes CDR1 WNHNN and CDR2 SYGVQD (reference sequence). V lost 3 bases to trimming and J lost 1 base; unmatched junction nucleotides: 11. The CDR3 loop spans 17 amino acids. CDR3 sequence reads: CASSDTPGTASQETQYF. CDR3 coding DNA: TGCGCCAGCAGTGACACACCCGGGACAGCCTCCCAAGAGACCCAGTACTTC.

The gene calls are TRBV11-3 and TRBJ2-1, with D maybe TRBD1 (5 bases). The ends were cut back, 5 bases at V and 0 bases at J, with 8 bases in the middle. This CDR3 is built from 14 residues. CDR1 is SGHNT and CDR2 is YENEEA in the germline V gene. CDR3 DNA sequence: TGTGCCAGCAGCCACAGGTTCTCCTACAATGAGCAGTTCTTC. Amino acid sequence: CASSHRFSYNEQFF.

The chain links TRBV18 to TRBJ2-7; 9 positions agree with TRBD2. The V gene end was trimmed by 5 bases and the J gene end by 5 bases; junction bases not matched to a gene: 4. CDR3 length: 13 amino acids. Germline CDR1 and CDR2: KGHSH and LQKENI. This chain's CDR3 is CASSAGLANEQYF. DNA for the CDR3: TGTGCCAGCTCAGCGGGACTAGCCAACGAGCAGTACTTC.

This chain's CDR3 is CASIGLSVSPLHF. The CDR3 nucleotides read TGTGCCAGCATTGGTTTATCGGTTTCACCCCTCCACTTT. The chain joins TRBV2 to TRBJ1-6; no clear D. Germline V gene lookup returns CDR1 SNHLY and CDR2 FYNNEI. The CDR3 spans 13 residues. The ends were cut back, 7 bases at V and 9 bases at J, with 13 bases in the middle.

This clone turned up a few times. The rearrangement joins TRBV4-1 to TRBJ1-4; D is unclear. CDR1 is MGHRA and CDR2 is YSYEKL in the germline V gene. This CDR3 comprises 17 residues. Trimming removed 0 bases from V and 8 bases from J, with 19 bases in between. The CDR3 loop reads CASSQEAPSLLQEKLFF. The CDR3 DNA sequence: TGCGCCAGCAGCCAAGAAGCCCCCTCTCTGTTACAGGAAAAACTGTTTTTT.

The chain employs TRBV2 and TRBJ2-4; perhaps TRBD1 as D (6 bases). Germline loops: CDR1 SNHLY, CDR2 FYNNEI. V lost 6 bases and J 6 bases, leaving 9 bases between the germline ends. The CDR3 sequence is 12 residues long. DNA of the CDR3: TGTGCCAGCAGGGAACAGGGAAACATTCAGTACTTC. Protein product: CASREQGNIQYF.

This clone was found once. This chain links TRBV28 with TRBJ1-1; weak D call: TRBD1 (5 bases). Germline CDR1 is MDHEN and CDR2 is SYDVKM. V lost 0 bases to trimming and J lost 9 bases, with 8 bases between them. The CDR3 length is 12 residues. The chain's CDR3 is CASSLWQGKAFF. Here the CDR3 DNA reads TGTGCCAGCAGTTTATGGCAGGGTAAAGCTTTCTTT.

This clone has a single count. This rearrangement joins TRBV12-5 to TRBJ1-6, with D maybe TRBD1 (6 bases). This CDR3 is 16 amino acids long. Germline CDR1 reads LGHNT; CDR2 reads FRNRAP. Trimming stripped 1 base from V and 10 bases from J, with 17 bases between. The CDR3 is CASGLGTWGRGSPLHF. The CDR3 DNA reads as TGTGCTAGTGGTTTGGGGACGTGGGGCAGGGGATCACCCCTCCACTTT.

CDR3 protein: CASSVRGTENSPLHF. CDR3 coding DNA: TGTGCCAGCAGCGTCCGAGGGACAGAGAATTCACCCCTCCACTTT. This chain connects TRBV9 to TRBJ1-6, with 7 bases fitting TRBD1. Germline V gene data show CDR1 as SGDLS and CDR2 as YYNGEE. The CDR3 length is 15 residues. J was trimmed by 7 bases and V by 2 bases; bases with no gene match: 6.

V gene TRBV7-9 combines with J gene TRBJ2-6; D is undetermined. CDR3 length: 15 residues. Per the germline V gene, CDR1 is SEHNR and CDR2 is FQNEAQ (reference sequence). Between the trimmed V and J ends, which lost 1 base and 1 base, there was a span of 5 bases. The CDR3 here is CASSLGVSGANVLTF. CDR3 sequence (DNA): TGTGCCAGCAGCTTAGGAGTTTCTGGGGCCAACGTCCTGACTTTC.

The chain carries TRBV19 and TRBJ1-1, with 8 bases aligning to TRBD1. With 5 bases clipped from V and 5 bases from J, the junction kept 7 bases outside the gene matches. The CDR3 sequence is 14 residues long. The germline CDR1 and CDR2 sequences are LNHDA and SQIVND (reference sequence). CDR3 sequence: CASSGDRGSTEAFF. As DNA, the CDR3 is TGTGCCAGTAGTGGAGACAGGGGCTCTACTGAAGCTTTCTTT.

The V call is TRBV30, the J call TRBJ1-3; TRBD1 might be the D (5 bases). Deletions cut 5 bases from V and 0 bases from J, with 20 bases between. This CDR3 is built from 17 residues. Germline V CDR1 and CDR2: GTSNPN, SVGIG (reference sequence). CDR3 residues: CAWQARQSGISGNTIYF. The DNA for the CDR3 is TGTGCCTGGCAAGCCCGACAGTCGGGTATCTCTGGAAACACCATATATTTT. The full variable domain, its missing parts supplied by reference TRBV30 and TRBJ1-3, is SQTIHQWPATLVQPVGSPLSLECTVEGTSNPNLYWYRQAAGRGLQLLFYSVGIGQISSEVPQNLSASRPQDRQFILSSKKLLLSDSGFYLCAWQARQSGISGNTIYFGEGSWLTVV.

The chain recombines TRBV12-1 with TRBJ2-7; the table calls TRBD2, which could not be checked here. TRBV12-1 is flagged as a pseudogene. The CDR3 is made up of 16 amino acids. CDR3 residues: CASSFRNADCSYEQYF. CDR3 nucleotide sequence: TGTGCCAGCAGCTTTAGGAATGCTGACTGTTCCTACGAGCAGTACTTC.

This sequence joins TRBV7-9 and TRBJ1-2; possibly TRBD1 for D (5 bases). V lost 5 bases, J lost 7 bases, and 11 bases lay in between. Looked up from germline, CDR1 is SEHNR and CDR2 is FQNEAQ (reference sequence). The CDR3 has 12 residues. The CDR3 loop reads CASSPGTVGYTF. DNA of the CDR3: TGTGCCAGCAGCCCGGGGACTGTTGGCTACACCTTC.

This clone was seen just once. The chain carries TRBV19 and TRBJ1-1, with TRBD1 identical over 7 bases. CDR1 is LNHDA, CDR2 SQIVND, per germline (reference sequence). The junction had 6 bases not matched to a gene; V was cut back by 4 bases and J by 1 base. The length of the CDR3 is 15 residues. The CDR3 loop is CASSTLGTENTEAFF. The CDR3 region has the DNA TGTGCCAGTAGTACCTTAGGGACAGAGAACACTGAAGCTTTCTTT. Based on the CDR3 plus reference TRBV19 and TRBJ1-1, the full variable domain is DGGITQSPKYLFRKEGQNVTLSCEQNLNHDAMYWYRQDPGQGLRLIYYSQIVNDFQKGDIAEGYSVSREKKESFPLTVTSAQKNPTAFYLCASSTLGTENTEAFFGQGTRLTVV.

The rearrangement uses TRBV5-8 and TRBJ1-6; 7 bases align to TRBD1. This CDR3 is built from 18 residues. V shed 4 bases, J shed 6 bases, and the junction held 16 bases outside the gene matches. Germline V lookup: CDR1 SGHTS, CDR2 YDEGEE. This CDR3 is CASSTPRPGGQSNSPLHF. The CDR3 coding sequence is TGTGCCAGCAGCACCCCGCGGCCAGGGGGGCAAAGTAATTCACCCCTCCACTTT.

The chain links TRBV5-8 to TRBJ2-5, with 11 bases lining up with TRBD1. The V and J ends lost 6 bases and 4 bases, in that order; junction bases with no gene match: 14. The germline V gene has CDR1 SGHTS and CDR2 YDEGEE. The CDR3 has 17 amino acids. The CDR3 sequence: CASNALRGQGVGETQYF. The CDR3 DNA reads TGTGCCAGCAATGCCCTTCGGGGACAGGGGGTAGGAGAGACCCAGTACTTC.

The chain has TRBV24-1 and TRBJ2-3; D possibly corresponds to TRBD2 (5 bases). Germline V lookup: CDR1 KGHDR, CDR2 SFDVKD. The ends were cut back, 3 bases at V and 6 bases at J, with 18 bases in the middle. The CDR3 spans 16 residues. The CDR3 reads CATSDQRTRVRDTQYF. CDR3 nucleotides: TGTGCCACCAGTGATCAACGTACTAGGGTGAGGGATACGCAGTATTTT.

This chain connects TRBV27 to TRBJ2-7; D is possibly TRBD1 (6 bases). This CDR3 has 13 amino acids. The ends were cut back, 4 bases at V and 9 bases at J, with 16 bases in the middle. Germline CDR1 is MNHEY and CDR2 is SMNVEV (reference sequence). The CDR3 is CASSSWDLQGQYF. The CDR3 bases are TGTGCCAGCAGTTCATGGGATTTACAGGGGCAGTACTTC.

J is TRBJ2-5 and V is TRBV7-2; 7 bases are shared with TRBD2. Germline CDR1 SGHTA, CDR2 FQGNSA. V shed 4 bases, J shed 2 bases, and the junction held 4 bases outside the gene matches. CDR3 length equals 14 residues. CDR3 sequence (DNA): TGTGCCAGCAGCTATGGGACTATACAAGAGACCCAGTACTTC. It codes for CASSYGTIQETQYF.

About this clone itself: Other DNA sequences in the sample encode the same CDR3. The CDR3, as DNA: TGCAGTGCTTCACTGTACAATGAGCAGTTCTTC. This encodes CSASLYNEQFF. The rearrangement links TRBV20-1 to TRBJ2-1; D ambiguous. The CDR3 length is 11 residues. Germline V CDR1 and CDR2: DFQATT, SNEGSKA (reference sequence). V was trimmed by 5 bases and J by 4 bases, leaving 6 bases between them.